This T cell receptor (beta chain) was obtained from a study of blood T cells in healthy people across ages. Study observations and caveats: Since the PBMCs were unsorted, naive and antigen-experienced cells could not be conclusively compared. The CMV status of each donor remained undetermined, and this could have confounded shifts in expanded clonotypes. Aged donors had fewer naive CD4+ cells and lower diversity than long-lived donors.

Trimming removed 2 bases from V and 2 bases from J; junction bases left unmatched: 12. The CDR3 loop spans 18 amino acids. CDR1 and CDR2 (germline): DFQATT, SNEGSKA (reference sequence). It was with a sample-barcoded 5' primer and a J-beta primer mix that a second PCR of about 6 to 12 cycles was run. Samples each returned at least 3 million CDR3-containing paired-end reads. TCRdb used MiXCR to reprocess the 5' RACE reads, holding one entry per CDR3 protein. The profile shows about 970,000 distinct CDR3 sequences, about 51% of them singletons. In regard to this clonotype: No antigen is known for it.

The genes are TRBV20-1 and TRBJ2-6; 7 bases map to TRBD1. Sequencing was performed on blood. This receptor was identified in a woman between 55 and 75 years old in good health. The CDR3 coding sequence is TGCAGTGCTAGAACGAAGGGACAGTTGGACGCTGGGGCCAACGTCCTGACTTTC. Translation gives CSARTKGQLDAGANVLTF.